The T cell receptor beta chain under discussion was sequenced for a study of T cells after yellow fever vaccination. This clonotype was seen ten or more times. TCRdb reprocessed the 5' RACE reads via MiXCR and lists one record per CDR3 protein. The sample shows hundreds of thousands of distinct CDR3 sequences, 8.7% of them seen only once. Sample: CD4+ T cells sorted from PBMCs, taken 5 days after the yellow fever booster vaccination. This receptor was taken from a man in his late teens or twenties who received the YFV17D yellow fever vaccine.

CDR3 in amino acids: CASSLDRDPHYGYTF. The CDR3 coding sequence is TGTGCCAGCAGCTTAGACAGGGATCCCCACTATGGCTACACCTTC. The chain recombines TRBV7-2 with TRBJ1-2, with a weak D call TRBD1 (6 bases). The CDR3 loop spans 15 amino acids. Trimming shortened V by 1 base and J by 3 bases, and 12 bases separated the two germline ends. The germline V gene has CDR1 SGHTA and CDR2 FQGNSA. Using reference TRBV7-2 and TRBJ1-2 for the parts outside the CDR3, the full variable domain is GAGVSQSPSNKVTEKGKDVELRCDPISGHTALYWYRQSLGQGLEFLIYFQGNSAPDKSGLPSDRFSAERTGGSVSTLTIQRTQQEDSAVYLCASSLDRDPHYGYTFGSGTRLTVV.